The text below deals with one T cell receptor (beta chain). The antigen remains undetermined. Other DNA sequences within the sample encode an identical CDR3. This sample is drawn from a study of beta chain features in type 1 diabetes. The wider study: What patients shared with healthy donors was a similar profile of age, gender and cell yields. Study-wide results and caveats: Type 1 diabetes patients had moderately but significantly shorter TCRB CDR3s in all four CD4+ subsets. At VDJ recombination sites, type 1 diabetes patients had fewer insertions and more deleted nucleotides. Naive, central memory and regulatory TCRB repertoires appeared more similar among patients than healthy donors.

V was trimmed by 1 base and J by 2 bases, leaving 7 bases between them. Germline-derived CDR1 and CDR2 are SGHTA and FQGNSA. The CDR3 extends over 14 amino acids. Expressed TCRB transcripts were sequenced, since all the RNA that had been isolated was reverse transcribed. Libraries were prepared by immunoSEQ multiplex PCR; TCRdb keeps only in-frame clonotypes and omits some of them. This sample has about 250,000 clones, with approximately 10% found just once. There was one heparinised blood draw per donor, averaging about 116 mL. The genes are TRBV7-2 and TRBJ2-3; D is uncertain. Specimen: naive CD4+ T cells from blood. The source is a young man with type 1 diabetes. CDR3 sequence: CASSLGQSTDTQYF. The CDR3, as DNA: TGTGCCAGCAGCTTAGGGCAGTCCACAGATACGCAGTATTTT.